This is a list of T cell receptor beta chains from one sample in a study of response to subunit inactivated influenza vaccine. TCRdb recomputed calls from the RT-PCR reads with MiXCR, one row per CDR3 protein. Here the sample spans roughly 500,000 distinct CDR3 sequences, 15% to 20% being singletons. Material: CD4+ T cells sorted from PBMCs, obtained around 25 months after vaccination. All receptors derive from a man between 50 and 69 years old who received an inactivated influenza vaccine. The CDR3 runs from the conserved cysteine through the conserved F or W. A D gene is named only where the DNA matches it firmly. Where a row states a size, it is once, few, many or the class of an expanded clone; other rows omit it.

>TRBD1|NA|TRBV3-1|TRBJ2-7
CASSPTGVTYEQYF
TGTGCCAGCAGCCCCACAGGGGTAACCTACGAGCAGTACTTC
>NA|NA|TRBV19|TRBJ1-1
CASSTGTWGTEAFF
TGTGCCAGTAGTACCGGGACTTGGGGCACTGAAGCTTTCTTT
>NA|NA|TRBV24-1|TRBJ2-1
CATSDLSRLGVSEQFF
TGTGCCACCAGTGACCTCTCCCGGTTAGGAGTGAGTGAGCAGTTCTTC
>TRBD2|many|TRBV3-1|TRBJ2-1
CASSRRGIGGGEQFF
TGTGCCAGCAGCCGAAGAGGTATCGGGGGGGGTGAGCAGTTCTTC
>NA|few|TRBV18|TRBJ2-7
CASSPSVQGGEQYF
TGTGCCAGCTCACCATCCGTTCAGGGAGGCGAGCAGTACTTC
>NA|few|TRBV4-1|TRBJ2-1
CASSSRGEPYNEQFF
TGCGCCAGCAGCTCCAGGGGGGAGCCCTACAATGAGCAGTTCTTC
>TRBD1|NA|TRBV20-1|TRBJ2-1
CSARDHRGRDEQFF
TGCAGTGCTAGAGACCACAGGGGGCGCGATGAGCAGTTCTTC
>TRBD1|few|TRBV5-1|TRBJ2-3
CASSLTGGATAQYF
TGCGCCAGCAGCCTGACAGGGGGCGCAACGGCGCAGTATTTT
>NA|NA|TRBV12-3/TRBV12-4|TRBJ2-1
CASQTYSEQFF
TGTGCCAGCCAGACTTATTCCGAGCAGTTCTTC
>TRBD2|few|TRBV28|TRBJ2-2
CASKNVRGGTGELFF
TGTGCCAGCAAAAATGTCCGGGGGGGTACCGGGGAGCTGTTTTTT
>NA|NA|TRBV12-3/TRBV12-4|TRBJ1-2
CASSPMQVHYGYTF
TGTGCCAGCAGTCCCATGCAGGTGCACTATGGCTACACCTTC
>TRBD2|few|TRBV3-1|TRBJ2-1
CASSQDAGGPSEQFF
TGTGCCAGCAGCCAAGATGCGGGGGGGCCTAGTGAGCAGTTCTTC
>NA|few|TRBV29-1|TRBJ1-4
CSVDWGEKLFF
TGCAGCGTCGACTGGGGGGAAAAACTGTTTTTT
>NA|many|TRBV15|TRBJ2-5
CATSRDPGRQETQYF
TGTGCCACCAGCAGAGATCCTGGAAGGCAAGAGACCCAGTACTTC
>TRBD2|few|TRBV5-1|TRBJ2-1
CASSLASGRIEQFF
TGCGCCAGCAGCTTGGCTAGCGGGAGAATTGAGCAGTTCTTC
>NA|few|TRBV9|TRBJ1-4
CASSADPGGQKLFF
TGTGCCAGCAGCGCAGATCCGGGGGGACAAAAACTGTTTTTT
>NA|NA|TRBV3-1|TRBJ2-5
CASSRRYSGIEEETQYF
TGTGCCAGCAGCCGACGATATTCAGGGATTGAAGAGGAGACCCAGTACTTC
>NA|NA|TRBV5-6|TRBJ2-3
CASSLIPGSGTDTQYF
TGTGCCAGCAGCTTGATCCCCGGCTCAGGCACAGATACGCAGTATTTT
>TRBD2|NA|TRBV5-1|TRBJ2-1
CASSLLAGWDNEQFF
TGCGCCAGCAGCCTACTAGCGGGATGGGACAATGAGCAGTTCTTC
>NA|NA|TRBV5-1|TRBJ1-1
CASSLQGTIDTEAFF
TGCGCCAGCAGCTTGCAGGGCACGATCGACACTGAAGCTTTCTTT
>NA|NA|TRBV3-1|TRBJ2-7
CASSQDFSYEQYF
TGTGCCAGCAGCCAAGATTTTAGCTACGAGCAGTACTTC
>NA|few|TRBV29-1|TRBJ1-1
CSVGRDTNLNTEAFF
TGCAGCGTCGGCCGGGACACAAACTTGAACACTGAAGCTTTCTTT
>NA|NA|TRBV29-1|TRBJ2-1
CSVAAVRGNEQFF
TGCAGCGTTGCAGCGGTCCGCGGGAATGAGCAGTTCTTC
>TRBD1|many|TRBV5-1|TRBJ2-2
CASSVRGRTGELFF
TGCGCCAGCAGCGTGAGGGGGCGAACCGGGGAGCTGTTTTTT
>NA|NA|TRBV28|TRBJ1-5
CASSFPAGGNQPQHF
TGTGCCAGCAGTTTCCCTGCGGGGGGCAATCAGCCCCAGCATTTT
>NA|NA|TRBV10-3|TRBJ2-2
CAISEFSAGELFF
TGTGCCATCAGTGAATTTTCGGCAGGGGAGCTGTTTTTT
>NA|NA|TRBV7-2|TRBJ2-5
CASSPRPGLEETQYF
TGTGCCAGCAGCCCCAGACCGGGACTCGAGGAGACCCAGTACTTC
>TRBD1|few|TRBV14|TRBJ2-7
CASSPHRGLREQYF
TGTGCCAGCAGCCCACACAGGGGGCTCCGCGAGCAGTACTTC
>NA|NA|TRBV5-1|TRBJ2-7
CASSLYQGKNDEQYF
TGCGCCAGCAGCTTGTACCAGGGAAAGAATGACGAGCAGTACTTC
>NA|few|TRBV12-3/TRBV12-4|TRBJ2-1
CASSLSGSSRQFF
TGTGCCAGCAGTTTAAGTGGAAGCAGCAGGCAGTTCTTC
>NA|NA|TRBV24-1|TRBJ2-3
CATSDPGRRGTDTQYF
TGTGCCACCAGTGATCCGGGACGCCGGGGGACAGATACGCAGTATTTT